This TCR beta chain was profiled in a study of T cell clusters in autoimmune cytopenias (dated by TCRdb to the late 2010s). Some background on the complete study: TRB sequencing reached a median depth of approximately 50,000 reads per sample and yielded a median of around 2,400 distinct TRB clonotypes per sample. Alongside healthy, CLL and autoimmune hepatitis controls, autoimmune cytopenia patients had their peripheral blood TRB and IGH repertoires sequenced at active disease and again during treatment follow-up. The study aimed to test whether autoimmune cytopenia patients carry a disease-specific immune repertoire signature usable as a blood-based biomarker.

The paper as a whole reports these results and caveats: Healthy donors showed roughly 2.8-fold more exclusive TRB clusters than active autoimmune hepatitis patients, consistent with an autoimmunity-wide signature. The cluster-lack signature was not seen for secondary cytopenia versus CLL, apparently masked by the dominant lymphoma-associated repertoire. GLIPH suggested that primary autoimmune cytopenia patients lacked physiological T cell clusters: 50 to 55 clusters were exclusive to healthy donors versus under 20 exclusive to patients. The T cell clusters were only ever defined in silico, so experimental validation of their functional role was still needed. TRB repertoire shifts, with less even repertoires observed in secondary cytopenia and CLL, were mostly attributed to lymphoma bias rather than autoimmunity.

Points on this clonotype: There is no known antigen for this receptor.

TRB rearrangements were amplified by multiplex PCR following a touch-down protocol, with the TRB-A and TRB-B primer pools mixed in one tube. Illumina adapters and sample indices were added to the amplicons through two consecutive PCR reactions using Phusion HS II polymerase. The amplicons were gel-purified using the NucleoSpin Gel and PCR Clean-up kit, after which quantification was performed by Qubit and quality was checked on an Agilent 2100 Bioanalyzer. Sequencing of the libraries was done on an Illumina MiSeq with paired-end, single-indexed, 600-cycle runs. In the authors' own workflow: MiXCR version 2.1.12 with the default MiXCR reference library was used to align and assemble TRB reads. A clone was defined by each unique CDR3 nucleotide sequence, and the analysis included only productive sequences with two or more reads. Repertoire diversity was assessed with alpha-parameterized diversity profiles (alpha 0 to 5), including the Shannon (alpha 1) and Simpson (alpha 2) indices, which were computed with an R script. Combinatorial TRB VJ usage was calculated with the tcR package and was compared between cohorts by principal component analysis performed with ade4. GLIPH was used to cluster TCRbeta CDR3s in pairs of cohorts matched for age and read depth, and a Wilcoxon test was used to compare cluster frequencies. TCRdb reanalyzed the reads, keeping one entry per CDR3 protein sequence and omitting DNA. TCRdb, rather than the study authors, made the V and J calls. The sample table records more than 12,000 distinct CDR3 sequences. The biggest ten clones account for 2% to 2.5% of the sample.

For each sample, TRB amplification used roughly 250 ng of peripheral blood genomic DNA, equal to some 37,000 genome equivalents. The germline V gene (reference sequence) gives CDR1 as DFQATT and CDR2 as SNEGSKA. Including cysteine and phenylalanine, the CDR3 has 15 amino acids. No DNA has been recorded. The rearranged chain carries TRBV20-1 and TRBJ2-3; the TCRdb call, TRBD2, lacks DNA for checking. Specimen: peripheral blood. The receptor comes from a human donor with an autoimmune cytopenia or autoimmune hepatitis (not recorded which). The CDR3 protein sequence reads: CSATPSGRATDTQYF.